The subject of this entry is one T cell receptor (beta chain). The target antigen is unknown. The entry originates in a study of shared clonotypes between healthy human individuals. Regarding the study as a whole: Between a handful of donors, naive CD4 clonotypes were shared at a level of approximately 5%.

Repertoires were generated with immunoSEQ multiplex PCR, while TCRdb's copy carries only in-frame clones and drops some. The top ten clones hold under 1.5% of a sample with nearly 2 million clones, 85% to 95% of them seen once. This CDR3 is 16 amino acids long. Germline CDR1 reads SGHDN; CDR2 reads FVKESK. Trimming took 4 bases from V and 3 from J, leaving 18 bases between them. Naive CD8 cells lacked CD45RO, underwent positive selection for CCR7 and left out terminally differentiated effector memory CD45RA+ cells. The rearrangement joins TRBV14 to TRBJ1-2; tentatively, D is TRBD1 (6 bases). The sample was naive CD8+ T cells sorted from blood. The source of this sequence is a man in his late teens or twenties in good health. DNA for the CDR3: TGTGCCAGCAGCCCCGAGGCTCGGACAGCTTACTATGGCTACACCTTC. Encoded protein: CASSPEARTAYYGYTF.